This T cell receptor (beta chain) was recovered during a study of blood T cell repertoires in COVID-19. Study-wide context: COVID-19 samples, acute and convalescent, were from the United States, Italy and Spain. The analysed material was cDNA or gDNA that came from T cells, B-cell-depleted T cells, or PBMCs.

CDR1 and CDR2 from the germline V gene are SGHRS and YFSETQ. Unmatched junction bases numbered 5, after V lost 4 bases and J lost 3 bases. CDR3 length: 14 amino acids. Original analysis: Estimated nucleated cell counts came from reference gene primer amplification. Repertoires were generated with immunoSEQ multiplex PCR, while TCRdb's copy carries only in-frame clones and drops some. That table gives V, J and clone size, and the DNA gave D and trimming. Among over 200,000 clones listed, nearly 85% were seen once. One Seattle source followed patients from active infection through their disease course. This clone has a handful of counts.

The chain recombines TRBV5-1 with TRBJ2-7, with 9 positions matching TRBD1. The receptor's source is a young woman with COVID-19, enrolled during active disease. Sequenced: peripheral blood. In DNA form, the CDR3 reads TGCGCCAGCAGCGGCGGGACAGGGAACTACGAGCAGTACTTC. It yields the protein CASSGGTGNYEQYF. Filled out from reference TRBV5-1 and TRBJ2-7, the complete variable domain reads KAGVTQTPRYLIKTRGQQVTLSCSPISGHRSVSWYQQTPGQGLQFLFEYFSETQRNKGNFPGRFSGRQFSNSRSEMNVSTLELGDSALYLCASSGGTGNYEQYFGPGTRLTVT.